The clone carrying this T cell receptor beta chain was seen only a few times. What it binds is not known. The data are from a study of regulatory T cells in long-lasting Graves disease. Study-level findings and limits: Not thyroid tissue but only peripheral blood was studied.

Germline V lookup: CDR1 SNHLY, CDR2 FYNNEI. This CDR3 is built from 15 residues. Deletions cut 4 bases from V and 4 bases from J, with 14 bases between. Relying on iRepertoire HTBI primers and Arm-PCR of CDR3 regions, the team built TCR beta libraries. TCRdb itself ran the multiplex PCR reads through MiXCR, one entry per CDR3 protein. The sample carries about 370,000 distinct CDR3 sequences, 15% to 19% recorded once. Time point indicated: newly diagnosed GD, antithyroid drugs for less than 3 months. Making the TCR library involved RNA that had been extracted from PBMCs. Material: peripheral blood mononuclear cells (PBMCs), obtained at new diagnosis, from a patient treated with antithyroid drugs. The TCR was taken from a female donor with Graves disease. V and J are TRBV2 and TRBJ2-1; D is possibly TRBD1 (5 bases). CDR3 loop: CASSVDSKGYNEQFF. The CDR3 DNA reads TGTGCCAGCAGTGTAGACAGTAAAGGTTACAATGAGCAGTTCTTC.